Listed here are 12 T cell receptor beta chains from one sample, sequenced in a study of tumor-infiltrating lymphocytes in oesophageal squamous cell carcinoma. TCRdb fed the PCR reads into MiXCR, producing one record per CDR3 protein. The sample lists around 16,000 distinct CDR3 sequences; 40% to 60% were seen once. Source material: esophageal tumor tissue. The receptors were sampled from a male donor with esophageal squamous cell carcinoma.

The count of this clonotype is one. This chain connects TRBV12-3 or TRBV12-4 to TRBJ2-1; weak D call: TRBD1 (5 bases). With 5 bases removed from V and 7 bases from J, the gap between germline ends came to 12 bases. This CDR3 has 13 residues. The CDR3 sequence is CASSRHQGNEQFF. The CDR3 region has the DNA TGTGCCAGCAGTCGACATCAGGGAAATGAGCAGTTCTTC.

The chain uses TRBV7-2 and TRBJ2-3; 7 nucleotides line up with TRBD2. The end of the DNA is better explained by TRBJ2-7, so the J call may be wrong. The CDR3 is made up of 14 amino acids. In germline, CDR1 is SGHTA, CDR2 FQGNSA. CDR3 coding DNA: TGTGCCAGCTCCTTTTATGAGCGGGGCGACGAGCAGTACTTC. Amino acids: CASSFYERGDEQYF.

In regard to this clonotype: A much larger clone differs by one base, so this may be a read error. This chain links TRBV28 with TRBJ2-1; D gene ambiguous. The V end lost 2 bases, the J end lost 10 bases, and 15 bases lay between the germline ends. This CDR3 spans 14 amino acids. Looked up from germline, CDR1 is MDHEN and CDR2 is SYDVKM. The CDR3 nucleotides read TGTGCCAGCAGTTTAAGGGTTAGAACCTACGAGCAGTTCTTC. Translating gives CASSLRVRTYEQFF.

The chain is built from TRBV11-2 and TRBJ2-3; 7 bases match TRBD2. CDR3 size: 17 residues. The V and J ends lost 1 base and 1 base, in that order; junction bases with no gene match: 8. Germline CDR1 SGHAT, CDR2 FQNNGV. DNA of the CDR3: TGTGCCAGCAGCTTAGGTGGGGGGAGGGCGGGCACAGATACGCAGTATTTT. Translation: CASSLGGGRAGTDTQYF. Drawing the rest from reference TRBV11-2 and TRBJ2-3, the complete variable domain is EAGVAQSPRYKIIEKRQSVAFWCNPISGHATLYWYQQILGQGPKLLIQFQNNGVVDDSQLPKDRFSAERLKGVDSTLKIQPAKLEDSAVYLCASSLGGGRAGTDTQYFGPGTRLTVL.

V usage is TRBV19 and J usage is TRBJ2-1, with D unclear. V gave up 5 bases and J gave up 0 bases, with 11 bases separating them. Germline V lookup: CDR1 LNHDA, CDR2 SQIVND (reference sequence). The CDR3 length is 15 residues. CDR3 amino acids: CASSGRPSSYNEQFF. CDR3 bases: TGTGCCAGTAGTGGACGGCCAAGCTCCTACAATGAGCAGTTCTTC.

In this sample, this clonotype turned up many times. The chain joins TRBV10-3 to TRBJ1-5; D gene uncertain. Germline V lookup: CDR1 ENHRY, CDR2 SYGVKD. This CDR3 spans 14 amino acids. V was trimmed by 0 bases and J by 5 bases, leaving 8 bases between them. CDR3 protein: CAISESSRDQPQHF. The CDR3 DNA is TGTGCCATCAGTGAGTCTTCAAGAGATCAGCCCCAGCATTTT.

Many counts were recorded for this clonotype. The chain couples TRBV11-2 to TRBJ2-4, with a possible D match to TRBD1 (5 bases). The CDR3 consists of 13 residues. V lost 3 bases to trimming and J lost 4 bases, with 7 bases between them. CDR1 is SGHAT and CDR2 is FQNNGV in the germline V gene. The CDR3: CASSFQGKNIQYF. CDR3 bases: TGTGCCAGCAGCTTCCAGGGTAAAAACATTCAGTACTTC.

The chain's CDR3 is CASNQGTEGYTF. CDR3 sequence (DNA): TGTGCCAGCAACCAGGGGACGGAAGGCTACACCTTC. The chain employs TRBV6-1 and TRBJ1-2, with a possible D match to TRBD1 (6 bases). V lost 7 bases and J 8 bases, leaving 14 bases between the germline ends. The CDR3 has 12 amino acids. Germline V gene lookup returns CDR1 MNHNS and CDR2 SASEGT.

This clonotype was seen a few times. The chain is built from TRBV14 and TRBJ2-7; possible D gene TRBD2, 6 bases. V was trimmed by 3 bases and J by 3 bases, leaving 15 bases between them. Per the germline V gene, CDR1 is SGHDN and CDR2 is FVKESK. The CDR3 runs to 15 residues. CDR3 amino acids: CASSHGTSTYYEQYF. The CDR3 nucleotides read TGTGCCAGCAGCCATGGGACTTCTACCTACTACGAGCAGTACTTC.

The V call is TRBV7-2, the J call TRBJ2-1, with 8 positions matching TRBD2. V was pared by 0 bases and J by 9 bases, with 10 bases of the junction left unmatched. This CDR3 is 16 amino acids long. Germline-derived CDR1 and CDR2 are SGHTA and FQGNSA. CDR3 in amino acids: CASSLAGPGLGGEQFF. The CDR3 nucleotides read TGTGCCAGCAGCTTAGCGGGTCCGGGACTAGGAGGTGAGCAGTTCTTC.

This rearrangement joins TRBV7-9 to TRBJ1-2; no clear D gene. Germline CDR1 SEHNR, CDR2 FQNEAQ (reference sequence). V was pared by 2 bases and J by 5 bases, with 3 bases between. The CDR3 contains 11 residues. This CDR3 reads CASSLSYGYTF. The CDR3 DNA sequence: TGTGCCAGCAGCTTATCATATGGCTACACCTTC.

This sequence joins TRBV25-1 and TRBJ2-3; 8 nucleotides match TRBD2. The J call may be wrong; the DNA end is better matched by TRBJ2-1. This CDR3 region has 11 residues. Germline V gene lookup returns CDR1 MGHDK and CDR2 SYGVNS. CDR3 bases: TGTGCCAGTACGGGAGGGGATGAGCAGTTCTTC. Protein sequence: CASTGGDEQFF.